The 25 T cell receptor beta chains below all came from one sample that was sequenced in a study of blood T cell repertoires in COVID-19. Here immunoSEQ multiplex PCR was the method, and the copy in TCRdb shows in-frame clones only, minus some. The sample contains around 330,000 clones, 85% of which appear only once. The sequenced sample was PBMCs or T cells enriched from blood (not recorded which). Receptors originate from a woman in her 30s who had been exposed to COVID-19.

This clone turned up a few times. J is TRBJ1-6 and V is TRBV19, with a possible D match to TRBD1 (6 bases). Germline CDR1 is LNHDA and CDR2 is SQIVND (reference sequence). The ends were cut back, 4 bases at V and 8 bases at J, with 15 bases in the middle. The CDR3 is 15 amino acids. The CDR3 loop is CASSTTGHLDSPLHF. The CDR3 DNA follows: TGTGCCAGTAGTACTACGGGACATCTAGATTCACCCCTCCACTTT.

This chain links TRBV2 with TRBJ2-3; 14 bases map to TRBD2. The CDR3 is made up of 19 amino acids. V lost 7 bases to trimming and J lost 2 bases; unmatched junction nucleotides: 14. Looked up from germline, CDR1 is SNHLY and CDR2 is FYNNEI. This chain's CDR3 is CASTIDGTSGSPFTDTQYF. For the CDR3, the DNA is TGTGCCAGCACCATAGATGGGACTAGCGGGAGCCCCTTCACAGATACGCAGTATTTT.

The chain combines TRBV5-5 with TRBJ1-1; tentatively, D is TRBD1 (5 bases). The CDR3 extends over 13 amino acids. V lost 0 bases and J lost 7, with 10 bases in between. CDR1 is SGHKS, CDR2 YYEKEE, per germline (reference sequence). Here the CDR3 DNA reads TGTGCCAGCAGCTTGGTAGGGGCGGATGAAGCTTTCTTT. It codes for CASSLVGADEAFF.

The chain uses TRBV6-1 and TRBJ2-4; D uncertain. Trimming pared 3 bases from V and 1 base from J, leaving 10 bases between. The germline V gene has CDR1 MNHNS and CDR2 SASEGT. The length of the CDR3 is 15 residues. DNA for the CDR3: TGTGCCAGCAGTGATCCAAATGAGGCCAAAAACATTCAGTACTTC. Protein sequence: CASSDPNEAKNIQYF.

CDR3 sequence (DNA): TGTGCCAGCAGTTCCTCATTGACAGATGCTAACTATGGCTACACCTTC. As protein: CASSSSLTDANYGYTF. The chain combines TRBV6-5 with TRBJ1-2; D is perhaps TRBD1 (5 bases). Per the germline V gene, CDR1 is MNHEY and CDR2 is SVGAGI. This CDR3 comprises 16 residues. The V end was cut by 4 bases, the J end by 0 bases, with 15 bases between.

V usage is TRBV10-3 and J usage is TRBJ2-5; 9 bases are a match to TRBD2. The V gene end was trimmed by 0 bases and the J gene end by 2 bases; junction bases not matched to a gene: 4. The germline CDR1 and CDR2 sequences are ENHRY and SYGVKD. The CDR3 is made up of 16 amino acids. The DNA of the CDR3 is TGTGCCATCAGTGAGTCTAGCGGGGGAGCTCAAGAGACCCAGTACTTC. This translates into CAISESSGGAQETQYF.

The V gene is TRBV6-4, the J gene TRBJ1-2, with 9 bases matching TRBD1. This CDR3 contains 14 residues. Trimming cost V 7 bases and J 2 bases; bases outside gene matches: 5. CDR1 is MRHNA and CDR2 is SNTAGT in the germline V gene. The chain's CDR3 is CASIEQGANYGYTF. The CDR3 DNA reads TGTGCCAGCATCGAACAGGGGGCGAACTATGGCTACACCTTC.

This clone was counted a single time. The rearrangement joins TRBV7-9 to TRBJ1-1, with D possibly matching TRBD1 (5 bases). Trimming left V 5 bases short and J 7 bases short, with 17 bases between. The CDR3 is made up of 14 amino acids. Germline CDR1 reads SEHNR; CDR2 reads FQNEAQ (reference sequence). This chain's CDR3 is CASSQSHSQGEAFF. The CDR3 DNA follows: TGTGCCAGCAGCCAATCCCATAGCCAGGGTGAAGCTTTCTTT. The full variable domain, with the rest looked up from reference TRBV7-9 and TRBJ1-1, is DTGVSQNPRHKITKRGQNVTFRCDPISEHNRLYWYRQTLGQGPEFLTYFQNEAQLEKSRLLSDRFSAERPKGSFSTLEIQRTEQGDSAMYLCASSQSHSQGEAFFGQGTRLTVV.

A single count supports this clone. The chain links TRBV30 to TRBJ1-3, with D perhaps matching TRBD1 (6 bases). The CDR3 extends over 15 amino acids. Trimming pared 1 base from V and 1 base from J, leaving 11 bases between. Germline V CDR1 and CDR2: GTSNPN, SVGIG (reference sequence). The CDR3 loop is CAWSGRGISGNTIYF. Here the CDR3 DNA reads TGTGCCTGGAGTGGAAGGGGGATATCTGGAAACACCATATATTTT.

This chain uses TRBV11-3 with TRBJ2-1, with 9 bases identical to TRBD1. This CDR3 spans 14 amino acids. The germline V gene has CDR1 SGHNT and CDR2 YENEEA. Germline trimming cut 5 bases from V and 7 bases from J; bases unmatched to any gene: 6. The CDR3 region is CASSKGTGSNEQFF. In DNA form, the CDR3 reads TGTGCCAGCAGCAAGGGGACAGGGTCTAATGAGCAGTTCTTC.

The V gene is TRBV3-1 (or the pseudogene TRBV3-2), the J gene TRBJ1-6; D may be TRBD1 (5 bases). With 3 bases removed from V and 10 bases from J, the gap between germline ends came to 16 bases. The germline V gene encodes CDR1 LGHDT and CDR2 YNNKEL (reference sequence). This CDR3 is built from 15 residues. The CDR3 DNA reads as TGTGCCAGCAGCCATTCTACAGGTATGACCTCACCCCTCCACTTT. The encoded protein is CASSHSTGMTSPLHF.

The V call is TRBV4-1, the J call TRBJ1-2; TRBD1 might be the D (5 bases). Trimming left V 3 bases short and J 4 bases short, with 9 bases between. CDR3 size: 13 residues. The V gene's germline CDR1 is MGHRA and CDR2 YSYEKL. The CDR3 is CASSQRDGYGYTF. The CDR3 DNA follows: TGCGCCAGCAGCCAGCGGGACGGCTATGGCTACACCTTC.

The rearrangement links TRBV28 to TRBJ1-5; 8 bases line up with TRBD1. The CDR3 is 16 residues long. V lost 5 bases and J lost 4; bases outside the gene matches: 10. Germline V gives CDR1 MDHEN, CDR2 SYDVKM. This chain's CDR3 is CASSPHRQGANQPQHF. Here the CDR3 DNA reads TGTGCCAGCAGTCCCCACCGGCAGGGGGCGAATCAGCCCCAGCATTTT.

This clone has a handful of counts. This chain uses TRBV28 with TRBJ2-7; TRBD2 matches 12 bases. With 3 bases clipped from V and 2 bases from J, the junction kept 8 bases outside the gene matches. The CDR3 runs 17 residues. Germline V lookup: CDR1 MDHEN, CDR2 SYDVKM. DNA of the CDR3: TGTGCCAGCAGTTTGGTGACTAGCGGGAGTGGGGCCTACGAGCAGTACTTC. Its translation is CASSLVTSGSGAYEQYF.

The CDR3 DNA is TGTGCCTGGAGTGCGGCAGGGATCCCCTATGGCTACACCTTC. Its protein is CAWSAAGIPYGYTF. J is TRBJ1-2 and V is TRBV30; D is possibly TRBD1 (5 bases). The germline CDR1 and CDR2 sequences are GTSNPN and SVGIG (reference sequence). This CDR3 has 14 residues. V was clipped by 1 base and J by 4 bases, with 13 bases between them.

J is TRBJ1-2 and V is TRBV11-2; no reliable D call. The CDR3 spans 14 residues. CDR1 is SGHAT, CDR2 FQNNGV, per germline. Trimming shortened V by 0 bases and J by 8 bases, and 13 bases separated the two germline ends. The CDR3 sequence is CASSLDPRGLGYTF. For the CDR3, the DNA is TGTGCCAGCAGCTTAGACCCCAGAGGGCTCGGCTACACCTTC.

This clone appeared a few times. CDR3 sequence reads: CASSLGSLAGAQETQYF. The CDR3 DNA reads TGTGCCAGCAGTTTGGGATCCTTAGCGGGGGCCCAAGAGACCCAGTACTTC. V gene TRBV6-2 or TRBV6-3 combines with J gene TRBJ2-5; 9 nucleotides align to TRBD2. Germline lookup yields CDR1 MNHEY and CDR2 SVGEGT. V was pared by 4 bases and J by 1 base, with 10 bases of the junction left unmatched. This CDR3 is 17 amino acids long.

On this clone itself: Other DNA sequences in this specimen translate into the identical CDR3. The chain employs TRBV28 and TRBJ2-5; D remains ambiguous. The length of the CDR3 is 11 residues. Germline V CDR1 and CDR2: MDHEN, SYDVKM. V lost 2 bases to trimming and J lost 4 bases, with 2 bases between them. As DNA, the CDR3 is TGTGCCAGCAGTTTACGAGAGACCCAGTACTTC. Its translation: CASSLRETQYF.

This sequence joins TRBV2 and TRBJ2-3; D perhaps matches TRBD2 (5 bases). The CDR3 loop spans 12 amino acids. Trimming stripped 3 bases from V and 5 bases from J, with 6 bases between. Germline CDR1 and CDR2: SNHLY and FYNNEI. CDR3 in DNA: TGTGCCAGCAGTGATCGGGGAGATACGCAGTATTTT. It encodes CASSDRGDTQYF.

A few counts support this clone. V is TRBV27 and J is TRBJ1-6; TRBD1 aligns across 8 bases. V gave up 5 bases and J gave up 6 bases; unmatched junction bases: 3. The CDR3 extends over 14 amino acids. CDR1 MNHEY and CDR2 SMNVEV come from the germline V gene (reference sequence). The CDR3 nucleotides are TGTGCCAGCAGTCCGGGACAGGTTAATTCACCCCTCCACTTT. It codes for CASSPGQVNSPLHF.

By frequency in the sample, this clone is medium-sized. CDR3 nucleotides: TGTGCCACTTGGGAGGGGTACGGCTACACCTTC. As protein: CATWEGYGYTF. The V call is TRBV7-9, the J call TRBJ1-2, with D possibly TRBD1 on 5 matching bases. The CDR3 covers 11 residues. The germline V and J ends were trimmed by 10 bases and 8 bases, with 14 bases remaining between them. The germline V gene encodes CDR1 SEHNR and CDR2 FQNEAQ (reference sequence).

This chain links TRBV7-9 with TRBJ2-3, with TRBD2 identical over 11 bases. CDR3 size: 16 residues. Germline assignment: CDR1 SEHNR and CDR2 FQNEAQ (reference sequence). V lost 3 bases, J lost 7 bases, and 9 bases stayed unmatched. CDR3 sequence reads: CASSFRIAGGPNTQYF. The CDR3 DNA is TGTGCCAGCAGCTTTCGGATAGCGGGAGGGCCGAATACGCAGTATTTT.

The chain's CDR3 is CASSSTGTALSPQHF. The CDR3 nucleotides read TGTGCCAGCAGTTCCACCGGGACAGCCCTTTCGCCCCAGCATTTT. This chain joins TRBV6-5 and TRBJ1-5, with TRBD1 matching 7 bases. From germline, CDR1 is MNHEY and CDR2 SVGAGI. V shed 4 bases, J shed 9 bases, and the junction held 12 bases outside the gene matches. The CDR3 consists of 15 residues.

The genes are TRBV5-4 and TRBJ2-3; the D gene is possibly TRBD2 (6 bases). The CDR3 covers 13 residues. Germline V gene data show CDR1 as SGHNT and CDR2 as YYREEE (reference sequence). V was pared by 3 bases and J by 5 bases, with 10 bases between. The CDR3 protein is CASSSSGEDTQYF. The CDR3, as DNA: TGTGCCAGCAGCTCCTCGGGGGAAGATACGCAGTATTTT. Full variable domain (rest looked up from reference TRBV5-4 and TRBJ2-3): ETGVTQSPTHLIKTRGQQVTLRCSSQSGHNTVSWYQQALGQGPQFIFQYYREEENGRGNFPPRFSGLQFPNYSSELNVNALELDDSALYLCASSSSGEDTQYFGPGTRLTVL.

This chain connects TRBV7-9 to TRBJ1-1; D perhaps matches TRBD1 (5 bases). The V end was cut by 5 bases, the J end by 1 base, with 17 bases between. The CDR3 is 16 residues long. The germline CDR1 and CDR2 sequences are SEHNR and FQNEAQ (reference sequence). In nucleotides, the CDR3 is TGTGCCAGCAGCCCCGGGACTTCTGGGACGAACACTGAAGCTTTCTTT. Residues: CASSPGTSGTNTEAFF.